This T cell receptor beta chain was captured in a study of T cell changes during pregnancy in multiple sclerosis. Sequencing used immunoSEQ multiplex PCR; TCRdb keeps in-frame clones, though not all of them. The sample has approximately 68,000 clones; 91% are singletons. V lost 2 bases and J lost 5; bases outside the gene matches: 1. The CDR3 contains 14 residues. Per germline, CDR1 SGHKS and CDR2 YYEKEE (reference sequence). This sequence originates from a female donor in good health, enrolled as a control in a pregnancy study. This material consisted of peripheral blood, taken in the third trimester of pregnancy. This chain uses TRBV5-5 with TRBJ2-3, with TRBD2 matching over 11 bases. The CDR3 coding sequence is TGTGCCAGCAGCTTCCTAGCGGGGGGAGATACGCAGTATTTT. Translation: CASSFLAGGDTQYF.